These 26 T cell receptor beta chains originate from one sample sequenced in a study of T cell repertoires in cytomegalovirus infection. TCRdb reprocessed the reads via MiXCR and lists one record per CDR3 protein. Of around 710,000 distinct CDR3 sequences detected, roughly 28% appear once; the ten largest clones hold over 10%. No antigens are known for them. Sequenced here: cultured CD8+ T cells from PBMCs, sampled from culture after CMV antigen stimulation. These TCRs come from a human donor in good health (CMV status not recorded). Some clones in this sample may be carry-over from other donors' samples.

V and J are TRBV18 and TRBJ2-7, with 7 bases identical to TRBD1. The V and J ends lost 8 bases and 5 bases, in that order; junction bases with no gene match: 9. CDR3 length: 13 residues. In germline, CDR1 is KGHSH, CDR2 LQKENI. In DNA form, the CDR3 reads TGTGCCAGCGCCCCCGACAGGGTGGACGAGCAGTACGTC. This codes for CASAPDRVDEQYV.

There are a few counts of this clonotype. This chain uses TRBV6-2 or TRBV6-3 with TRBJ1-5, with unresolved D. The germline V and J ends were trimmed by 2 bases and 5 bases, with 10 bases remaining between them. Germline CDR1 MNHEY, CDR2 SVGEGT. The length of the CDR3 is 14 residues. The CDR3 nucleotides are TGTGCCAGCAGTTACGTGGAGACCTATCAGCCCCAGCATTTT. Its translation: CASSYVETYQPQHF.

CDR3 coding DNA: TGCGCCAGCAGCTTGGTCCCCTCAGGGGGGGCTGAAGCTTTCTTT. This sequence encodes CASSLVPSGGAEAFF. V is TRBV5-1 and J is TRBJ1-1; TRBD1 aligns across 7 bases. This CDR3 contains 15 residues. In germline, CDR1 is SGHRS, CDR2 YFSETQ. With 0 bases clipped from V and 6 bases from J, the junction kept 8 bases outside the gene matches.

The chain combines TRBV28 with TRBJ2-7; 7 bases align to TRBD1. The V and J ends lost 3 bases and 4 bases, in that order; junction bases with no gene match: 6. The germline V gene encodes CDR1 MDHEN and CDR2 SYDVKM. The CDR3 sequence is 14 residues long. The DNA of the CDR3 is TGTGCCAGCAGTTTCCGACAGGGCGTTTACGAGCAGTACGTC. Its protein is CASSFRQGVYEQYV.

The chain employs TRBV4-1 and TRBJ2-1; possible D gene TRBD2, 5 bases. V dropped 2 bases and J dropped 4 bases, with 12 bases sitting between them. The germline V gene encodes CDR1 MGHRA and CDR2 YSYEKL. This CDR3 has 15 residues. The DNA of the CDR3 is TGCGCCAGCAGCCAAAGCAGCGGCTCTTACAATGAGCAGTTCTTC. It is translated as CASSQSSGSYNEQFF.

This chain uses TRBV11-2 with TRBJ2-1, with 10 bases that match TRBD2. J was trimmed by 7 bases and V by 5 bases; bases with no gene match: 8. The length of the CDR3 is 15 residues. In germline, CDR1 is SGHAT, CDR2 FQNNGV. The CDR3 nucleotides read TGTGCCAGCAGCCAAAGCGGGGGGGCGTGGAATGAGCAGTTCTTC. Protein sequence: CASSQSGGAWNEQFF.

This clonotype was counted many times. The chain has TRBV6-1 and TRBJ1-5, with 7 positions matching TRBD1. Trimming took 5 bases from V and 2 from J; bases not matched to a gene: 6. CDR3 size: 15 residues. Germline-derived CDR1 and CDR2 are MNHNS and SASEGT. CDR3 nucleotide sequence: TGTGCCAGCAGTTCCAGGGGGGAAGGCAATCAGCCCCAGCATTTT. Its translation: CASSSRGEGNQPQHF.

In its sample, this clonotype was seen a few times. Here the CDR3 reads CASSHPGEGRAGNTIYF. The CDR3 nucleotides are TGTGCCAGCAGCCACCCGGGTGAAGGGCGAGCTGGAAACACCATATATTTT. The J gene is TRBJ1-3, the V gene TRBV7-6; D remains ambiguous. Germline V CDR1 and CDR2: SGHVS, FNYEAQ. The CDR3 covers 17 residues. The ends were cut back, 5 bases at V and 2 bases at J, with 19 bases in the middle.

This clonotype was recorded a few times. The chain recombines TRBV6-2 or TRBV6-3 with TRBJ1-1; D remains ambiguous. This CDR3 region has 14 residues. Per germline, CDR1 MNHEY and CDR2 SVGEGT. Deletions cut 7 bases from V and 0 bases from J, with 12 bases between. The CDR3 loop is CASTPLEMNTEAFF. In DNA, the CDR3 is TGTGCCAGCACCCCCCTGGAGATGAACACTGAAGCTTTCTTT.

This clonotype came up a few times. The chain employs TRBV7-6 and TRBJ2-2; TRBD2 aligns across 8 bases. The CDR3 extends over 21 amino acids. Germline V gene data show CDR1 as SGHVS and CDR2 as FNYEAQ. Trimming cost V 7 bases and J 4 bases; bases outside gene matches: 26. The CDR3 bases are TGTGCCAGCAACTCCGCGGGAGGTGAACCCACTTTGCACACAATCACCGGGGAGCTGTTTTTT. Amino acids: CASNSAGGEPTLHTITGELFF.

This clonotype appeared a few times. The chain links TRBV7-9 to TRBJ1-4, with D perhaps TRBD1 (5 bases). Germline CDR1 SEHNR, CDR2 FQNEAQ (reference sequence). This CDR3 spans 14 amino acids. V was trimmed by 5 bases and J by 1 base, leaving 8 bases between them. CDR3 coding DNA: TGTGCCAGCAGCCCTACAGGAACTAATGAAAAACTGTTTTTT. This translates into CASSPTGTNEKLFF.

The rearrangement uses TRBV2 and TRBJ2-3; D is possibly TRBD2 (5 bases). Looked up from germline, CDR1 is SNHLY and CDR2 is FYNNEI. The CDR3 totals 16 residues. The V end was cut by 0 bases, the J end by 2 bases, with 12 bases between. CDR3 loop: CASSEALSGVTDTQYF. The CDR3 DNA reads as TGTGCCAGCAGTGAAGCGCTTTCCGGGGTCACAGATACGCAGTATTTT. Supplemented by reference TRBV2 and TRBJ2-3, the full variable domain reads EPEVTQTPSHQVTQMGQEVILRCVPISNHLYFYWYRQILGQKVEFLVSFYNNEISEKSEIFDDQFSVERPDGSNFTLKIRSTKLEDSAMYFCASSEALSGVTDTQYFGPGTRLTVL.

The sample holds a few counts of this clonotype. The CDR3 bases are TGTGCCACCAGCAGAGATAGAGGACCGTCGCATGGCTACACCTTC. It is translated as CATSRDRGPSHGYTF. The V and J genes are TRBV15 and TRBJ1-2; the D is unclear. CDR1 is LNHNV and CDR2 is YYDKDF in the germline V gene (reference sequence). V lost 0 bases, J lost 6 bases, and 14 bases lay in between. The CDR3 contains 15 residues.

The chain joins TRBV6-5 to TRBJ2-1; D is perhaps TRBD1 or TRBD2 (6 bases each). The CDR3 has 14 amino acids. V lost 6 bases and J lost 6, with 15 bases in between. In germline, CDR1 is MNHEY, CDR2 SVGAGI. The CDR3: CASSSGEASNEQFF. The DNA for the CDR3 is TGTGCCAGCAGCTCAGGGGAGGCGTCCAATGAGCAGTTCTTC.

The genes are TRBV12-3 or TRBV12-4 and TRBJ2-2; 14 bases match TRBD2. Trimming removed 5 bases from V and 0 bases from J; junction bases left unmatched: 8. This CDR3 has 19 amino acids. This CDR3 is CASSQRTSGGFANTGELFF. The DNA for the CDR3 is TGTGCCAGCAGTCAGCGGACTAGCGGGGGGTTTGCGAACACCGGGGAGCTGTTTTTT.

This chain connects TRBV7-3 to TRBJ1-1, with unresolved D. The V gene lost 4 bases and the J gene lost 2 bases, with 23 bases spanning the gap. Germline loops: CDR1 SGHTA, CDR2 FQGTGA. The CDR3 sequence is 18 residues long. The CDR3 bases are TGTGCCAGCAGCTATTTGGTATTTGAGGGAGGATCTAACACTGAAGCTTTCTTT. Translating gives CASSYLVFEGGSNTEAFF.

The sample holds a few counts of this clonotype. This chain connects TRBV12-3 or TRBV12-4 to TRBJ2-1; D is tentatively TRBD1 or TRBD2 (6 bases each). CDR3 length: 16 residues. Between the trimmed V and J ends, which lost 0 bases and 4 bases, there was a span of 13 bases. CDR3 region: CASSLALRGAYNEQFF. CDR3 sequence (DNA): TGTGCCAGCAGTTTAGCGCTGAGGGGGGCTTACAATGAGCAGTTCTTC.

This clonotype was observed a few times. The J gene is TRBJ2-3, the V gene TRBV12-3 or TRBV12-4; D is possibly TRBD1 or TRBD2 (6 bases each). The CDR3 is 15 amino acids. V lost 1 base to trimming and J lost 6 bases, with 14 bases between them. The CDR3 spells CASSLDWGAPDTQYF. CDR3 nucleotides: TGTGCCAGCAGTTTAGATTGGGGGGCCCCCGATACGCAGTATTTT.

In this sample, this clonotype turned up a few times. The gene calls are TRBV7-9 and TRBJ1-1, with D perhaps TRBD1 (5 bases). From germline, CDR1 is SEHNR and CDR2 FQNEAQ (reference sequence). Trimming pared 4 bases from V and 4 bases from J, leaving 16 bases between. The CDR3 is 15 residues long. The CDR3 here is CASSSGTLEGTEAFF. The CDR3 DNA reads TGTGCCAGCAGCTCCGGGACCCTCGAGGGCACTGAAGCTTTCTTT.

This clonotype occurred many times. V gene TRBV7-2 combines with J gene TRBJ1-1; no clear D. V was pared by 3 bases and J by 4 bases, with 18 bases between. Germline lookup yields CDR1 SGHTA and CDR2 FQGNSA. The CDR3 consists of 16 residues. The CDR3, as DNA: TGTGCCAGCAGCTTCCTGGCGGTCTCTCGTAGCACTGAAGCTTTCTTT. It specifies CASSFLAVSRSTEAFF.

This clonotype was seen many times. The V gene is TRBV29-1, the J gene TRBJ2-1; the D gene is possibly TRBD1 (6 bases). Germline CDR1 and CDR2: SQVTM and ANQGSEA. The CDR3 length is 11 residues. The V gene lost 5 bases and the J gene lost 16 bases, with 18 bases spanning the gap. CDR3: CSVLSTGIVFF. CDR3 DNA sequence: TGCAGCGTTCTCTCGACAGGTATTGTTTTCTTC.

This clonotype was detected only a few times. V is TRBV7-6 and J is TRBJ2-7; D perhaps matches TRBD1 (6 bases). The CDR3 loop spans 17 amino acids. The ends were cut back, 1 base at V and 6 bases at J, with 22 bases in the middle. Germline-derived CDR1 and CDR2 are SGHVS and FNYEAQ. The CDR3 spells CASSLGSRAGASAEQYF. In nucleotides, the CDR3 is TGTGCCAGCAGCTTAGGGTCCCGGGCAGGGGCCTCTGCCGAGCAGTACTTC.

Notes on this clonotype: A single base separates this from a much larger clone, so it may be a read error. The V call is TRBV7-6, the J call TRBJ2-5; D unclear. Germline V gene sequence: CDR1 SGHVS, CDR2 FNYEAQ. The CDR3 sequence is 14 residues long. CDR3 bases: TGTGCCAGCAGACCGGACCCTTTCGGAGAGACCCTGTACTTC. This codes for CASRPDPFGETLYF.

This clonotype was counted at least ten times. This rearrangement joins TRBV7-6 to TRBJ1-1, with 7 bases that match TRBD1. After removal of 5 bases from V and 0 bases from J, the junction contained 3 bases not matched to a gene. CDR1 SGHVS and CDR2 FNYEAQ come from the germline V gene. The CDR3 is 14 residues long. For the CDR3, the DNA is TGTGCCAGCAGCCCGACAGGGATGAACACTGAAGCTTTCTTT. Protein product: CASSPTGMNTEAFF.

This clonotype was observed a handful of times. V usage is TRBV7-9 and J usage is TRBJ1-5, with D tentatively TRBD1 (6 bases). The CDR3 extends over 15 amino acids. V was cut by 5 bases and J by 3 bases, with 14 bases left in between. Germline CDR1 and CDR2: SEHNR and FQNEAQ (reference sequence). The CDR3 coding sequence is TGTGCCAGCAGCCCAACGGACAGCCTCAATCAGCCCCAGCATTTT. This gives the protein CASSPTDSLNQPQHF.

The J gene is TRBJ1-1, the V gene TRBV20-1; the match to TRBD1 covers 7 bases. The CDR3 has 13 residues. Germline V gene data show CDR1 as DFQATT and CDR2 as SNEGSKA (reference sequence). The ends lost 1 base at V and 5 bases at J; junction bases unmatched: 4. The CDR3 spells CSARAWGQTEAFF. CDR3 nucleotide sequence: TGCAGTGCTAGAGCTTGGGGACAGACTGAAGCTTTCTTT.